In this sample, the clone carrying this TCR beta chain turned up once. The antigen is not known. Amplification used 60 Vbeta primers and 13 Jbeta primers. Sequencing was performed with immunoSEQ multiplex PCR; in TCRdb, only in-frame clones are kept and a portion is missing. The sample records some 120,000 clones, 65% to 80% being singletons. CDR1 is SGHRS and CDR2 is YFSETQ in the germline V gene. This CDR3 contains 16 residues. Trimming removed 4 bases from V and 0 bases from J; junction bases left unmatched: 8. This entry comes from a study of cytomegalovirus exposure and HLA in healthy donors. General observations from the study: A classifier reportedly called cytomegalovirus status with high sensitivity and specificity. An analysis done earlier found most TCR beta V segments productive about 90% or about 30% of the time.

The TCR was taken from a woman between 40 and 55 years old in good health and CMV-seropositive. The chain links TRBV5-1 to TRBJ2-3; 7 bases match TRBD2. The sequencing input was PBMCs. The CDR3 region is CASSRIASGSTDTQYF. The CDR3 region has the DNA TGCGCCAGCAGCCGAATTGCTAGCGGTAGCACAGATACGCAGTATTTT. Complete variable domain (other parts from reference TRBV5-1 and TRBJ2-3): KAGVTQTPRYLIKTRGQQVTLSCSPISGHRSVSWYQQTPGQGLQFLFEYFSETQRNKGNFPGRFSGRQFSNSRSEMNVSTLELGDSALYLCASSRIASGSTDTQYFGPGTRLTVL.